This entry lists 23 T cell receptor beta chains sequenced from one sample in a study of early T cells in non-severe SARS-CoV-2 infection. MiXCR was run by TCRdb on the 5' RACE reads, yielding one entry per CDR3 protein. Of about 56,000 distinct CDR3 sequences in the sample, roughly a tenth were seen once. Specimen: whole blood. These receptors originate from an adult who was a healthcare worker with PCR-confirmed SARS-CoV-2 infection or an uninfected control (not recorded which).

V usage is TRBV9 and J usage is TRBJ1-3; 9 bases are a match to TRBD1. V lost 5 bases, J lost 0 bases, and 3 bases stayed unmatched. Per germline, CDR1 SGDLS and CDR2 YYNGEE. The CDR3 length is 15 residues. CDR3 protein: CASSETGGSGNTIYF. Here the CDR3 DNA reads TGTGCCAGCAGTGAGACAGGGGGCTCTGGAAACACCATATATTTT.

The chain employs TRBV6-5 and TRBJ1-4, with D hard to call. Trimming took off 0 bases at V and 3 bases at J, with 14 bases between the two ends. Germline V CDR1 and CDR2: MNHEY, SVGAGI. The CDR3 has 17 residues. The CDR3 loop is CASSYSWGINSNEKLFF. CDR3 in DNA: TGTGCCAGCAGTTACTCGTGGGGTATCAACTCTAATGAAAAACTGTTTTTT.

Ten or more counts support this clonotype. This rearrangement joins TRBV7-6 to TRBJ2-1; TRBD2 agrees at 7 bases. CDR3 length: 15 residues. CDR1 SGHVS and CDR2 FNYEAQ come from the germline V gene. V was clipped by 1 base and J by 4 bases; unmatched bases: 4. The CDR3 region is CASSLVAGPYNEQFF. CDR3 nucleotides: TGTGCCAGCAGCTTAGTAGCGGGCCCATACAATGAGCAGTTCTTC.

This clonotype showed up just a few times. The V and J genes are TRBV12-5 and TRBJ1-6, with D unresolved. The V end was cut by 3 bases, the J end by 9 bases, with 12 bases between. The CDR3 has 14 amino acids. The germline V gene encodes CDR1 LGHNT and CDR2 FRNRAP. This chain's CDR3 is CASGLPPSGSPLHF. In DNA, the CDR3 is TGTGCTAGTGGTTTACCCCCTTCGGGTTCACCCCTCCACTTT.

The CDR3 region is CASSGLAVLSTDTQYF. CDR3 sequence (DNA): TGCGCCAGCAGTGGTCTAGCGGTCCTTAGCACAGATACGCAGTATTTT. The V and J genes are TRBV10-1 and TRBJ2-3, with 7 bases fitting TRBD2. CDR1 is WNHNN and CDR2 is SYGVQD in the germline V gene (reference sequence). J gave up 0 bases and V 4 bases, and 7 bases lay outside the gene matches. This CDR3 contains 16 residues.

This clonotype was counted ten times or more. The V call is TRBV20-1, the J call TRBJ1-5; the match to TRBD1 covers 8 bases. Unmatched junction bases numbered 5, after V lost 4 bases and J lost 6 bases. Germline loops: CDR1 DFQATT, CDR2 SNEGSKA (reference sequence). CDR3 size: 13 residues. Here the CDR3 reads CSAKQTGAQPQHF. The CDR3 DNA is TGCAGTGCTAAACAGACAGGGGCTCAGCCCCAGCATTTT.

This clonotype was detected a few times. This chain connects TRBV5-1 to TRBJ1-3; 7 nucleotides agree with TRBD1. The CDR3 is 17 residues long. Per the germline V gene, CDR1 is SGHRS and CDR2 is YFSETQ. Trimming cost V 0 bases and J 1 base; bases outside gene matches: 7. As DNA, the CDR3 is TGCGCCAGCAGCTTGGCCACACAGGGGATATCTGGAAACACCATATATTTT. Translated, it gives CASSLATQGISGNTIYF.

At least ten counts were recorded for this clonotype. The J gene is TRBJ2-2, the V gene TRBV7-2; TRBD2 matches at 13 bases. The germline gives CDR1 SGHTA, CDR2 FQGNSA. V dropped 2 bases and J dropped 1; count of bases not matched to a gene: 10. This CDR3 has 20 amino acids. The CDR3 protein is CASSLNSPRLAGGNTGELFF. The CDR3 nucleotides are TGTGCCAGCAGCTTAAATTCCCCGAGACTAGCGGGAGGGAACACCGGGGAGCTGTTTTTT.

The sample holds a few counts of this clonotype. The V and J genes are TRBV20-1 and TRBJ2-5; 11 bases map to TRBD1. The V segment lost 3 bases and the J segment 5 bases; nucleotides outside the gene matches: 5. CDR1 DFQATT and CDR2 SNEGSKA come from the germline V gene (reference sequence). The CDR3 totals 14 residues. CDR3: CSARDRGRGETQYF. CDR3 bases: TGCAGTGCTAGGGACAGGGGGCGCGGGGAGACCCAGTACTTC.

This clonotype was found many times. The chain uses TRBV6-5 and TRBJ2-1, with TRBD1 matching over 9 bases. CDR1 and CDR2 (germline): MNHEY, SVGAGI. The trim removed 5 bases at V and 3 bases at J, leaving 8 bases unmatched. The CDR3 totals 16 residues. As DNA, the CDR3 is TGTGCCAGCAGTGAGAGGACAGGGGTGTTCTACAATGAGCAGTTCTTC. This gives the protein CASSERTGVFYNEQFF.

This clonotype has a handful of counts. The CDR3 reads CASSPPMGSSVLTF. The CDR3, as DNA: TGTGCCAGCTCACCACCAATGGGATCGAGCGTCCTGACTTTC. V is TRBV18 and J is TRBJ2-6; no reliable D call. The V and J ends lost 0 bases and 12 bases respectively, with 12 bases between them. In germline, CDR1 is KGHSH, CDR2 LQKENI. The CDR3 is made up of 14 amino acids.

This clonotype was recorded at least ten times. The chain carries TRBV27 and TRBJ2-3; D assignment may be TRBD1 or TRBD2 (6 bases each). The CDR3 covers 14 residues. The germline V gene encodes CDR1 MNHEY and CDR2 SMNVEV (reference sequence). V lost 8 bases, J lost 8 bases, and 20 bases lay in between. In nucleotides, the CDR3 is TGTGCCAGCGGCTACCTCACGGGGGCTGCTACGCAGTATTTT. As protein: CASGYLTGAATQYF.

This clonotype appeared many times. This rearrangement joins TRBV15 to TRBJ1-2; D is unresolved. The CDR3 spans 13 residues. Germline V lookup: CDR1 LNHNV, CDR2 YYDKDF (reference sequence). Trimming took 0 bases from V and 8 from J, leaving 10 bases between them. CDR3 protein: CATSRDRESGYTF. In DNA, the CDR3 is TGTGCCACCAGCAGAGATAGGGAGTCAGGCTACACCTTC.

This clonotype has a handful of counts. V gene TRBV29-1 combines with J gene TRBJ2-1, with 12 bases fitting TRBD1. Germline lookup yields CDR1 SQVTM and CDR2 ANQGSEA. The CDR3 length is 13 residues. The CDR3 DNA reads TGCGGGGCCGGGACAGGGGGCTTAGAAGAGCAGTTCTTC. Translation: CGAGTGGLEEQFF.

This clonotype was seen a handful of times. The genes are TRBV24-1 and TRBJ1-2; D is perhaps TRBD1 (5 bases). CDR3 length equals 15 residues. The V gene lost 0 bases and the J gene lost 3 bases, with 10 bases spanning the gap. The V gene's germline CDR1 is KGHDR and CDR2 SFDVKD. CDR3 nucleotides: TGTGCCACCAGTGATTTGCAGGGCGAGTACTATGGCTACACCTTC. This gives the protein CATSDLQGEYYGYTF.

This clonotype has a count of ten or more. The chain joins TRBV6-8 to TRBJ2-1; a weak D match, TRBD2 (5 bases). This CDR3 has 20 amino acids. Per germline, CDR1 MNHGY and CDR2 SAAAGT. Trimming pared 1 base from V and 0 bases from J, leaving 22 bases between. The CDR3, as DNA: TGTGCCAGCAGTTACTGCTCGGGGTTGGGGTCCTTGAGCTCCTACAATGAGCAGTTCTTC. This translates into CASSYCSGLGSLSSYNEQFF.

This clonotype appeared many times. DNA of the CDR3: TGTGCCAGCAGTAGACTAGCGGGAAGTTCCGATGAGCAGTTCTTC. Protein product: CASSRLAGSSDEQFF. The V and J genes are TRBV2 and TRBJ2-1; 11 bases map to TRBD2. The ends lost 5 bases at V and 8 bases at J; junction bases unmatched: 8. Germline CDR1 is SNHLY and CDR2 is FYNNEI. The CDR3 length is 15 residues. Combining the CDR3 with reference TRBV2 and TRBJ2-1 gives the whole variable domain EPEVTQTPSHQVTQMGQEVILRCVPISNHLYFYWYRQILGQKVEFLVSFYNNEISEKSEIFDDQFSVERPDGSNFTLKIRSTKLEDSAMYFCASSRLAGSSDEQFFGPGTRLTVL.

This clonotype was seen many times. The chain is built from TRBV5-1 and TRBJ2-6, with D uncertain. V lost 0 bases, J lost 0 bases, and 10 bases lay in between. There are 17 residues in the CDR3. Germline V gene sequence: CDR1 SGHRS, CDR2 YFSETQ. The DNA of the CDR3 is TGCGCCAGCAGCTTGGCCCCCACAACCTCTGGGGCCAACGTCCTGACTTTC. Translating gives CASSLAPTTSGANVLTF.

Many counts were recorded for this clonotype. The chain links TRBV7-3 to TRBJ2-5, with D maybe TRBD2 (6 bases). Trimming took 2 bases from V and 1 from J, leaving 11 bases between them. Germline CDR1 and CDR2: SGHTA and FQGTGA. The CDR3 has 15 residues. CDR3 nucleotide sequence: TGTGCCAGCAGCTTAGGGGGGAACCTCCAAGAGACCCAGTACTTC. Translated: CASSLGGNLQETQYF.

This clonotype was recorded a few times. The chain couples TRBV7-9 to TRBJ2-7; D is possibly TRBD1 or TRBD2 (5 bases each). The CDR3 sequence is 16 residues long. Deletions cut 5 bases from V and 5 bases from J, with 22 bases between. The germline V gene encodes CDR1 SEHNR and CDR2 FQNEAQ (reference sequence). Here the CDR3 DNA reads TGTGCCAGCAGCCGAATATCTCCGGGACCGCCCCACGAGCAGTACTTC. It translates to CASSRISPGPPHEQYF.

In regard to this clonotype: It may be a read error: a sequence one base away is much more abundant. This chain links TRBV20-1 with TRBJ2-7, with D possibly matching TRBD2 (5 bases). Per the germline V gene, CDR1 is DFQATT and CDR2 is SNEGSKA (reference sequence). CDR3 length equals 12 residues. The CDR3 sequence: CSTRDRSYEQYF. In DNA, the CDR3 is TGCAGTACTAGAGATCGGAGCTACGAACAGTACTTC.

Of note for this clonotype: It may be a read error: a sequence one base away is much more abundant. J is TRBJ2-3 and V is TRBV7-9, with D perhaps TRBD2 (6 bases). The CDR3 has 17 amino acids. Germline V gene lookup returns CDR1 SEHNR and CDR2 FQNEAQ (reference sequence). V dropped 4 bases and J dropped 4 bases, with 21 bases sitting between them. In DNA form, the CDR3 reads TGTGCCAGCAGCTCCCGTATTGCAGTGGGAGGCTCAGATACGCAGTATTTT. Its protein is CASSSRIAVGGSDTQYF.

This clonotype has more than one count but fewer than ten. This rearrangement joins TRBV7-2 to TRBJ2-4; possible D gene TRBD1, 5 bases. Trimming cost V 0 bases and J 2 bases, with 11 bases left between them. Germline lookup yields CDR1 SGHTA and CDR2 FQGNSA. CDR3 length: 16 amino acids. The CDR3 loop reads CASSLAGTGTKNIQYF. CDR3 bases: TGTGCCAGCAGCTTAGCGGGTACAGGAACCAAAAACATTCAGTACTTC. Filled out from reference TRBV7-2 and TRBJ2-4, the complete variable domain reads GAGVSQSPSNKVTEKGKDVELRCDPISGHTALYWYRQSLGQGLEFLIYFQGNSAPDKSGLPSDRFSAERTGGSVSTLTIQRTQQEDSAVYLCASSLAGTGTKNIQYFGAGTRLSVL.